These 19 T cell receptor beta chains share one sample of origin, sequenced in a study of T-cell memory formation after mild COVID-19. One entry per CDR3 protein results from TCRdb running MiXCR on the 5' RACE reads. The sample holds fewer than 450,000 distinct CDR3 sequences; 20% to 25% are singletons and the top ten take roughly 8.9%. The sequencing input was PBMCs or a T cell subset sorted from them (not recorded which). The receptors here all came from an adult woman who had mild COVID-19 (a few samples of this study predate the infection). Cell type and time point are not known.

The rearrangement uses TRBV20-1 and TRBJ2-7, with D uncertain. The CDR3 runs 14 residues. Germline V gene sequence: CDR1 DFQATT, CDR2 SNEGSKA (reference sequence). Trimming pared 1 base from V and 0 bases from J, leaving 10 bases between. In DNA form, the CDR3 reads TGCAGTGCTAGAGTGACTCCCAGCTCCTACGAGCAGTACTTC. Protein sequence: CSARVTPSSYEQYF.

This clonotype was counted ten times or more. V is TRBV12-3 or TRBV12-4 and J is TRBJ2-3; D might be TRBD1 (6 bases). V lost 7 bases, J lost 5 bases, and 13 bases lay in between. CDR3 length equals 13 residues. The CDR3 here is CASTGQILDTQYF. The CDR3 nucleotides are TGTGCCAGCACAGGACAGATCCTAGATACGCAGTATTTT.

V is TRBV4-1 and J is TRBJ2-3; 12 nucleotides line up with TRBD2. Germline CDR1 reads MGHRA; CDR2 reads YSYEKL. The CDR3 sequence is 21 residues long. The V and J ends lost 4 bases and 0 bases, in that order; junction bases with no gene match: 17. Here the CDR3 DNA reads TGCGCCAGCAGCCCTCCACGAATACGAACACTAGCGGGGGGTAGCACAGATACGCAGTATTTT. Translating gives CASSPPRIRTLAGGSTDTQYF.

The chain recombines TRBV4-1 with TRBJ1-6, with a weak D call TRBD1 (5 bases). Germline V gene sequence: CDR1 MGHRA, CDR2 YSYEKL. This CDR3 contains 13 residues. Trimming took 8 bases from V and 6 from J, leaving 11 bases between them. CDR3 protein: CASREQGNSPLHF. CDR3 sequence (DNA): TGCGCCAGCCGGGAGCAGGGTAATTCACCCCTCCACTTT.

The J gene is TRBJ2-1, the V gene TRBV30, with TRBD2 identical over 8 bases. The V gene end was trimmed by 4 bases and the J gene end by 1 base; junction bases not matched to a gene: 3. Looked up from germline, CDR1 is GTSNPN and CDR2 is SVGIG (reference sequence). The CDR3 consists of 14 residues. The CDR3 bases are TGTGCCTGGAAGCCTAGCGGGTCCTACAATGAGCAGTTCTTC. This gives the protein CAWKPSGSYNEQFF.

This clonotype was seen only a few times. The chain links TRBV7-6 to TRBJ2-1, with D maybe TRBD2 (7 bases). Trimming took off 0 bases at V and 3 bases at J, with 12 bases between the two ends. This CDR3 contains 16 residues. Germline V lookup: CDR1 SGHVS, CDR2 FNYEAQ. The CDR3 region is CASSLAGGGGYNEQFF. Here the CDR3 DNA reads TGTGCCAGCAGCTTAGCGGGCGGGGGCGGCTACAATGAGCAGTTCTTC.

The sample holds a few counts of this clonotype. The CDR3 bases are TGTGCCAGCAGTTACGGGGTAGTAGCCGCTAGCTTCTTT. Its translation is CASSYGVVAASFF. The rearrangement links TRBV6-2 or TRBV6-3 to TRBJ1-1, with D uncertain. V was cut by 2 bases and J by 14 bases, with 18 bases left in between. The CDR3 is 13 residues long. CDR1 and CDR2 from the germline V gene are MNHEY and SVGEGT.

The V call is TRBV7-9, the J call TRBJ2-5; D remains unclear. Germline CDR1 and CDR2: SEHNR and FQNEAQ (reference sequence). Trimming shortened V by 1 base and J by 5 bases, and 11 bases separated the two germline ends. This CDR3 is built from 14 residues. The CDR3 sequence: CASSLGIGRETQYF. As DNA, the CDR3 is TGTGCCAGCAGCTTAGGGATTGGCCGCGAGACCCAGTACTTC.

V usage is TRBV11-3 and J usage is TRBJ2-1; 12 bases match TRBD2. The trim removed 5 bases at V and 4 bases at J, leaving 9 bases unmatched. The CDR3 spans 17 residues. CDR1 is SGHNT and CDR2 is YENEEA in the germline V gene. CDR3: CASSLGLAGLSYNEQFF. The CDR3 DNA reads TGTGCCAGCAGCCTCGGACTAGCGGGGCTTTCTTACAATGAGCAGTTCTTC.

As for this clonotype: Mismatch with germline at one junction end may stem from a read error. The rearrangement uses TRBV29-1 and TRBJ1-1; D unresolved. The CDR3 contains 10 residues. Germline lookup yields CDR1 SQVTM and CDR2 ANQGSEA. The CDR3 is CSGTNTEAVF. In DNA, the CDR3 is TGCAGCGGTACGAACACTGAAGCTGTCTTT.

The chain uses TRBV20-1 and TRBJ1-1; the match to TRBD1 covers 8 bases. V lost 2 bases and J lost 0; bases outside the gene matches: 5. This CDR3 is built from 15 residues. Germline V gene sequence: CDR1 DFQATT, CDR2 SNEGSKA (reference sequence). Here the CDR3 reads CSARPRQGLNTEAFF. The CDR3 DNA is TGCAGTGCTAGACCTCGACAGGGGTTGAACACTGAAGCTTTCTTT.

This clonotype has a handful of counts. The chain joins TRBV5-1 to TRBJ2-1, with D tentatively TRBD1 (5 bases). V shed 4 bases and J shed 5 bases, with 7 bases lying between them. CDR1 is SGHRS, CDR2 YFSETQ, per germline. The CDR3 length is 12 residues. In DNA form, the CDR3 reads TGCGCCAGCAGCCCGGACAACAATGAGCAGTTCTTC. Translated, it gives CASSPDNNEQFF.

This clonotype occurred a few times. The chain carries TRBV11-2 and TRBJ1-2; 8 bases are a match to TRBD1. The CDR3 consists of 16 residues. Germline V CDR1 and CDR2: SGHAT, FQNNGV. V lost 1 base, J lost 0 bases, and 4 bases stayed unmatched. CDR3 sequence reads: CASSLGQGNSNYGYTF. The CDR3 bases are TGTGCCAGCAGCTTAGGACAGGGGAACTCTAACTATGGCTACACCTTC. Looking up the rest from reference TRBV11-2 and TRBJ1-2 gives the full variable domain: EAGVAQSPRYKIIEKRQSVAFWCNPISGHATLYWYQQILGQGPKLLIQFQNNGVVDDSQLPKDRFSAERLKGVDSTLKIQPAKLEDSAVYLCASSLGQGNSNYGYTFGSGTRLTVV.

This chain uses TRBV5-1 with TRBJ1-4; D might be TRBD1 (6 bases). CDR3 length: 17 amino acids. Germline V gives CDR1 SGHRS, CDR2 YFSETQ. Between the trimmed V and J ends, which lost 2 bases and 4 bases, there was a span of 18 bases. CDR3 residues: CASSLPKSGTSNEKLFF. CDR3 nucleotides: TGCGCCAGCAGCTTACCCAAATCCGGGACAAGTAATGAAAAACTGTTTTTT.

DNA of the CDR3: TGCAGTGCTATCGTGGGAGCATCTAGCACAGATACGCAGTATTTT. It is translated as CSAIVGASSTDTQYF. The V call is TRBV20-1, the J call TRBJ2-3; tentatively, D is TRBD2 (5 bases). Trimming pared 4 bases from V and 0 bases from J, leaving 14 bases between. Germline lookup yields CDR1 DFQATT and CDR2 SNEGSKA (reference sequence). The CDR3 contains 15 residues.

The chain couples TRBV20-1 to TRBJ2-7; 8 nucleotides align to TRBD1. This CDR3 contains 15 residues. The V gene's germline CDR1 is DFQATT and CDR2 SNEGSKA (reference sequence). V dropped 2 bases and J dropped 5; count of bases not matched to a gene: 11. The CDR3 sequence is CSARTRTGRTDEQYF. As DNA, the CDR3 is TGCAGTGCTAGAACCCGGACAGGGCGGACGGACGAGCAGTACTTC.

This clonotype appeared a few times. The chain's CDR3 is CASSSTSGSHDEQFF. Written as DNA, the CDR3 is TGTGCCAGCAGCTCTACTAGCGGGAGTCACGATGAGCAGTTCTTC. V is TRBV3-1 and J is TRBJ2-1; TRBD2 matches at 11 bases. Germline values: CDR1 LGHDT, CDR2 YNNKEL (reference sequence). This CDR3 spans 15 amino acids. V was clipped by 5 bases and J by 8 bases; unmatched bases: 8.

The table lists this clonotype with a few counts. The chain couples TRBV4-1 to TRBJ2-3; the D gene could be TRBD1 or TRBD2 (6 bases each). Germline CDR1 is MGHRA and CDR2 is YSYEKL. V was shortened by 0 bases and J by 3 bases, with 16 bases between the two germline ends. CDR3 length: 17 amino acids. The CDR3 here is CASSQDKGRGGTDTQYF. CDR3 sequence (DNA): TGCGCCAGCAGCCAAGATAAGGGCAGGGGAGGAACAGATACGCAGTATTTT.

The V and J genes are TRBV7-9 and TRBJ2-5; D is undetermined. Germline lookup yields CDR1 SEHNR and CDR2 FQNEAQ (reference sequence). Trimming shortened V by 3 bases and J by 3 bases, and 11 bases separated the two germline ends. The CDR3 contains 14 residues. CDR3 loop: CASSFAPTEETQYF. For the CDR3, the DNA is TGTGCCAGCAGCTTCGCACCGACCGAAGAGACCCAGTACTTC. The variable domain in full, completed from reference TRBV7-9 and TRBJ2-5, reads DTGVSQNPRHKITKRGQNVTFRCDPISEHNRLYWYRQTLGQGPEFLTYFQNEAQLEKSRLLSDRFSAERPKGSFSTLEIQRTEQGDSAMYLCASSFAPTEETQYFGPGTRLLVL.